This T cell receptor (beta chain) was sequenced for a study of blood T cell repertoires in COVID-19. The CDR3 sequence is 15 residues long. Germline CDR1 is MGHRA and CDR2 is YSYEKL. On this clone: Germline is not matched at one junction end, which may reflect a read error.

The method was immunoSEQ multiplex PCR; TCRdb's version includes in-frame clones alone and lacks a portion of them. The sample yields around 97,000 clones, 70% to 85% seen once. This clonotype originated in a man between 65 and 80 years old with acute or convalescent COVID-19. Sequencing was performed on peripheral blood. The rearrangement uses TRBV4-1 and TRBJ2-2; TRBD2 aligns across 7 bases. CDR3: CASSQGQWDLPGRVF. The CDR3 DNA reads TGCGCCAGCAGCCAAGGACAGTGGGACCTACCGGGGAGGGTTTTT.